This entry concerns a single TCR beta chain. The data were obtained in a study of multiple sclerosis patients with progressive multifocal leukoencephalopathy. Time point given: time of PML onset. All PML patients were female, and all patients had earlier interferon beta. T3 refers to blood collected at the onset of PML. The assay was run at survey level. Assay used: immunoSEQ multiplex PCR; TCRdb lists only in-frame clones, some missing. The table shows 30,000 or so clones, with approximately 89% occurring only once. The sequence was obtained from a woman aged 25 to 39 with progressive multifocal leukoencephalopathy. Specimen: PBMCs, collected from a patient treated with natalizumab.

The CDR3 here is CASSGMDTTGETQYF. For the CDR3, the DNA is TGTGCCAGCAGCGGGATGGACACCACTGGAGAGACCCAGTACTTC. The chain employs TRBV5-6 and TRBJ2-5; the D gene is possibly TRBD1 (5 bases). The CDR3 spans 15 residues. Trimming removed 4 bases at V and 4 bases at J, with 17 bases between. Germline V gives CDR1 SGHDT, CDR2 YYEEEE.